One sample yielded the 3 T cell receptor beta chains listed below, sequenced in a study of cytomegalovirus exposure and HLA in healthy donors (dated by TCRdb to 2016 to 2017). Libraries were prepared through the immunoSEQ multiplex PCR assay. The multiplex PCR relied on a mix of 60 forward primers for TCR Vbeta segments and 13 reverse primers for TCR Jbeta segments. The clones in this table, taken by TCRdb from immuneACCESS, are in-frame only. Not every clone is retained; where verified, under half of the shortfall comes from an unresolved V gene, and the cause of the rest is unknown. The sample data list more than 120,000 clones, and about four fifths of these were observed just once. The ten biggest clones cover less than 3% of the sample. The material sequenced was PBMCs. The receptor source for this set is a male donor in good health and CMV-seronegative.

This chain uses TRBV4-3 with TRBJ1-1; no firm D call. Germline V gene sequence: CDR1 LGHNA, CDR2 YSLEER. V lost 0 bases and J 1 base, leaving 9 bases between the germline ends. This CDR3 is 15 amino acids long. CDR3 region: CASSQDNGENTEAFF. Written as DNA, the CDR3 is TGCGCCAGCAGCCAAGATAACGGAGAGAACACTGAAGCTTTCTTT.

This rearrangement joins TRBV7-8 to TRBJ2-3; TRBD2 matches at 11 bases. After removal of 1 base from V and 3 bases from J, the junction contained 3 bases not matched to a gene. The CDR3 is made up of 16 amino acids. Germline-derived CDR1 and CDR2 are SGHVS and FQNEAQ. CDR3 region: CASSLEASGRTDTQYF. The CDR3 DNA reads as TGTGCCAGCAGCTTAGAGGCTAGCGGGAGGACAGATACGCAGTATTTT.

The chain carries TRBV9 and TRBJ2-5, with D perhaps TRBD2 (6 bases). The V end lost 2 bases, the J end lost 4 bases, and 6 bases lay between the germline ends. The germline V gene encodes CDR1 SGDLS and CDR2 YYNGEE. The CDR3 is 12 amino acids. CDR3: CASSVGGETQYF. The CDR3 DNA reads TGTGCCAGCAGCGTCGGGGGAGAGACCCAGTACTTC.